This TCR beta chain was sequenced in a study of T cell changes during pregnancy in multiple sclerosis. Method: immunoSEQ multiplex PCR; TCRdb's copy keeps in-frame clones and lacks some. The sample shows roughly 61,000 clones, about nine tenths of them seen only once. This CDR3 is built from 14 residues. V lost 2 bases and J lost 12, with 17 bases in between. The germline CDR1 and CDR2 sequences are SGHTA and FQGTGA. This sequence was found in a female donor in good health, enrolled as a control in a pregnancy study. Sample: peripheral blood, taken in the first trimester of pregnancy. The rearrangement joins TRBV7-3 to TRBJ2-1, with D perhaps matching TRBD1 (6 bases). The CDR3 nucleotides are TGTGCCAGCAGCTTATGGTCAGGGGCCGATAGGCAGTTCTTC. The encoded protein is CASSLWSGADRQFF.